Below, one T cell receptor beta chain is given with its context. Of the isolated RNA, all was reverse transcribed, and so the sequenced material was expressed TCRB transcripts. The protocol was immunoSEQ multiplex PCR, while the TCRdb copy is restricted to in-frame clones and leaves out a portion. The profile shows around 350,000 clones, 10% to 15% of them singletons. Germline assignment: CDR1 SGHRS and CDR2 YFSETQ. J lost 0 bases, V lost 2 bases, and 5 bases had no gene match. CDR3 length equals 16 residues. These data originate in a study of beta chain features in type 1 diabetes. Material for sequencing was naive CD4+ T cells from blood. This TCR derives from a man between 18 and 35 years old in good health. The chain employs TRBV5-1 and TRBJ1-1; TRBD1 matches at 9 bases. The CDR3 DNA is TGCGCCAGCAGCTTTGGGACAGGGACTATGAACACTGAAGCTTTCTTT. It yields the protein CASSFGTGTMNTEAFF.